This T cell receptor (beta chain) was sequenced during a study of blood T cell repertoires in COVID-19 (dated by TCRdb to 2018 to 2021). For the study in its entirety: Samples covering the acute and convalescent phases of COVID-19 were provided by collaborators in the United States, Italy and Spain. The prospective study material was composed of cDNA or gDNA derived from T cells, B-cell-depleted T cells, or PBMCs. The dataset comprised deeply sampled blood TCRbeta repertoires from subjects exposed to, actively infected with, or recovered from COVID-19. The repertoires were released in a freely available public database meant as a resource for research on the immune response to SARS-CoV-2. Samples came from the ongoing ImmuneRACE study (first 160 participants) plus 1,254 subjects from 6 global collaborators. A de-identified subject ID, COVID-19 status, age in years and sex were almost always included in the sample metadata. Where available, HLA class I and class II types were obtained from metadata supplied by the sample provider rather than from assay-based typing.

V is cut by 6 bases and J by 4 bases, and the space between the germline ends is 10 bases. The CDR3 sequence holds 13 residues, the cysteine and phenylalanine included. Of the read, only the CDR3 DNA is kept; its 39 bases are in frame from base 1. The CDR1 and CDR2 encoded by the germline V gene are KGHSH and LQKENI. Enrolling through a virtual design, the prospective study's participants ranged in age from roughly 18 to 95 years and lived across 24 United States geographic areas. In the prospective study, cohorts were assigned on the basis of participant-reported clinical history obtained from a screening survey and a study questionnaire. In the prospective study, mobile phlebotomists collected whole blood, serum and a nasopharyngeal or oropharyngeal swab from each participant. Over a 2-month period, participants in the prospective study had the option of providing additional blood draws and questionnaires. Prospective study blood samples were shipped either frozen or at room temperature before DNA extraction.

Notes on this clone: What antigen it recognizes has not been identified. There are no base qualities to consult, and no much larger clone falls within one base.

TCRbeta CDR3 regions were amplified from genomic DNA using the immunoSEQ Assay, a bias-controlled multiplex PCR. On the authors' methods: The number of nucleated cells in each sample was estimated by amplification of reference gene primers within the assay. To quantify the absolute abundance of each unique TCRbeta CDR3 rearrangement, sequence reads were collapsed and filtered. For each sample, productive Simpson clonality was calculated by taking the square root of Simpson's diversity index across productive rearrangements. This is the immuneACCESS table as TCRdb keeps it, with only in-frame sequences that have V and J called. A part of the clones is gone; compared with another copy, unresolved V genes explain less than half, and the rest is unexplained. The DNA was the basis for D and trimming; V, J and clone size are from that table. In this sample the table shows about 220,000 clones, 85% to 90% of which occur a single time. The ten most abundant clones make up approximately 3.8% of the sample.

Study-level results and caveats: The quantity of clinical and demographic metadata differed by source and by participant and was supplied without curation.

The receptor was isolated from a woman aged 18 to 35 in a cohort exposed to, infected with or recovered from COVID-19 (not recorded which). Sequencing input: PBMCs or T cells enriched from blood (not recorded which). Recombination linked TRBV18 to TRBJ2-1; the D region possibly corresponds to TRBD2 (6 bases align). The DNA sequence is as follows: TGTGCCAGCTCGCAGACTAGTTACAATGAGCAGTTCTTC. Translated, it reads CASSQTSYNEQFF.